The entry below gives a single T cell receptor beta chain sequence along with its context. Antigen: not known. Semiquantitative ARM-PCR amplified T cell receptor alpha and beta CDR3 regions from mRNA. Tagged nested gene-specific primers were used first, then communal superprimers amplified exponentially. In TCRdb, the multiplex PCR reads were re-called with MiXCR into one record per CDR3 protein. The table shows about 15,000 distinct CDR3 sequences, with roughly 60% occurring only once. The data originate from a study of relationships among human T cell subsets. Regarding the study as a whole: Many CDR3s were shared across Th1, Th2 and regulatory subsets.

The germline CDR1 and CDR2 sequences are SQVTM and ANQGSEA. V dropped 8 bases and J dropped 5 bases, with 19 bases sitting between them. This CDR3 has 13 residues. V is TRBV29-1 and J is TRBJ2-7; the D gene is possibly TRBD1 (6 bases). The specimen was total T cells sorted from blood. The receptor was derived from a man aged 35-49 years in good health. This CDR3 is CSPNRGGLDEQYF. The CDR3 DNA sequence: TGCAGCCCTAACCGAGGGGGTCTCGACGAGCAGTACTTC.